These 10 T cell receptor beta chains share one sample of origin, sequenced in a study of cytomegalovirus exposure and HLA in healthy donors. PCR amplification relied on 60 Vbeta primers (plus 13 Jbeta primers). The table came from immunoSEQ multiplex PCR; TCRdb's copy has only in-frame clones and leaves some out. Here the sample spans approximately 190,000 clones, over 80% being singletons. Sequencing was performed on PBMCs. The receptors stem from a man in his forties in good health and CMV-seropositive.

The V call is TRBV4-2, the J call TRBJ1-5; possible D gene TRBD1, 6 bases. The germline V gene encodes CDR1 LGHNA and CDR2 YNFKEQ. With 0 bases removed from V and 0 bases from J, the gap between germline ends came to 18 bases. This CDR3 has 19 amino acids. CDR3 sequence (DNA): TGTGCCAGCAGCCAAGATTTGAACAGGGTTTTTGGTAGCAATCAGCCCCAGCATTTT. Translating gives CASSQDLNRVFGSNQPQHF.

The V call is TRBV7-2, the J call TRBJ1-5; TRBD1 might be the D (5 bases). The CDR3 covers 15 residues. From germline, CDR1 is SGHTA and CDR2 FQGNSA. V dropped 0 bases and J dropped 7 bases, with 13 bases sitting between them. The DNA for the CDR3 is TGTGCCAGCAGCTTAGCAGTGGCAGGGCAACAGCCCCAGCATTTT. Protein sequence: CASSLAVAGQQPQHF.

This chain joins TRBV5-6 and TRBJ2-3; 8 nucleotides match TRBD1. CDR1 and CDR2 (germline): SGHDT, YYEEEE. The CDR3 spans 16 residues. V lost 2 bases and J lost 0; bases outside the gene matches: 5. The DNA for the CDR3 is TGTGCCAGCAGCTTCTCCGGGACAGGCAGCACAGATACGCAGTATTTT. Amino acid sequence: CASSFSGTGSTDTQYF.

This clone showed up just a few times. The chain employs TRBV5-4 and TRBJ2-1; 12 bases are shared with TRBD1. CDR1 and CDR2 (germline): SGHNT, YYREEE (reference sequence). V shed 4 bases, J shed 8 bases, and the junction held 7 bases outside the gene matches. This CDR3 is 15 amino acids long. The CDR3 here is CASSGRDRGPDEQFF. The CDR3 nucleotides read TGTGCCAGCAGCGGCCGGGACAGGGGGCCCGATGAGCAGTTCTTC.

To note about this clone: The same CDR3 can be traced to other DNA sequences in this sample. The V call is TRBV2, the J call TRBJ1-2; the D is unclear. Germline loops: CDR1 SNHLY, CDR2 FYNNEI. The CDR3 contains 13 residues. Trimming left V 4 bases short and J 0 bases short, with 6 bases between. CDR3 sequence: CASSGRTNYGYTF. As DNA, the CDR3 is TGTGCCAGCAGTGGTAGAACTAACTATGGCTACACCTTC. The entire variable domain, with the rest obtained from reference TRBV2 and TRBJ1-2, is as follows: EPEVTQTPSHQVTQMGQEVILRCVPISNHLYFYWYRQILGQKVEFLVSFYNNEISEKSEIFDDQFSVERPDGSNFTLKIRSTKLEDSAMYFCASSGRTNYGYTFGSGTRLTVV.

This chain uses TRBV15 with TRBJ2-7, with D perhaps matching TRBD1 (5 bases). Trimming cost V 0 bases and J 6 bases, with 9 bases left between them. Germline V gene lookup returns CDR1 LNHNV and CDR2 YYDKDF (reference sequence). The CDR3 length is 13 residues. The CDR3 sequence is CATSRDRQPEQYF. CDR3 sequence (DNA): TGTGCCACCAGCAGAGACCGACAGCCCGAGCAGTACTTC. Using reference TRBV15 and TRBJ2-7 for the parts outside the CDR3, the full variable domain is DAMVIQNPRYQVTQFGKPVTLSCSQTLNHNVMYWYQQKSSQAPKLLFHYYDKDFNNEADTPDNFQSRRPNTSFCFLDIRSPGLGDTAMYLCATSRDRQPEQYFGPGTRLTVT.

There are a few counts of this clone. The chain joins TRBV7-3 to TRBJ2-7; 8 bases align to TRBD1. Germline V gene data show CDR1 as SGHTA and CDR2 as FQGTGA. The J segment lost 3 bases and the V segment lost 5 bases, leaving 12 bases of the junction unmatched. This CDR3 is 16 amino acids long. The CDR3 sequence: CASSRDGGQGNYEQYF. CDR3 nucleotides: TGTGCCAGCAGCCGCGACGGAGGACAGGGTAACTACGAGCAGTACTTC.

The genes are TRBV7-8 and TRBJ2-2, with 11 bases fitting TRBD1. The CDR3 has 16 residues. Germline V CDR1 and CDR2: SGHVS, FQNEAQ. With 5 bases clipped from V and 5 bases from J, the junction kept 7 bases outside the gene matches. The CDR3 loop reads CASSVSRDRGTGELFF. As DNA, the CDR3 is TGTGCCAGCAGCGTATCCCGGGACAGGGGGACCGGGGAGCTGTTTTTT.

The chain links TRBV7-9 to TRBJ2-7; no reliable D call. The CDR3 spans 13 residues. CDR1 SEHNR and CDR2 FQNEAQ come from the germline V gene (reference sequence). V was pared by 1 base and J by 6 bases, with 10 bases between. In DNA form, the CDR3 reads TGTGCCAGCAGCTTAGACCCCAGTGGCGAGCAGTACTTC. Translated, it gives CASSLDPSGEQYF.

The rearrangement uses TRBV28 and TRBJ2-7; D gene unclear. Germline CDR1 MDHEN, CDR2 SYDVKM. V lost 4 bases and J lost 5, with 21 bases in between. The CDR3 contains 16 residues. The CDR3 spells CASSSTAQPVRNEQYF. The CDR3 region has the DNA TGTGCCAGCAGTTCCACAGCACAGCCGGTTAGGAACGAGCAGTACTTC.